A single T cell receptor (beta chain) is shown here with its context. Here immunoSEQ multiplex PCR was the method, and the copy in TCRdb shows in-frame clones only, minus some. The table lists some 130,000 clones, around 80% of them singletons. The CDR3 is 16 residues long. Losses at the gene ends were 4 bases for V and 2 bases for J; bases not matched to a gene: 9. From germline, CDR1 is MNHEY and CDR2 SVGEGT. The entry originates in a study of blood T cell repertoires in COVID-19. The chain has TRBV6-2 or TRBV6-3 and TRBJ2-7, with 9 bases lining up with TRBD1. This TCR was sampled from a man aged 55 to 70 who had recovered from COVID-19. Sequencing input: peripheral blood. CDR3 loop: CASSFRTGGPTYEQYF. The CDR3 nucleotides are TGTGCCAGCAGTTTCCGAACAGGGGGCCCCACCTACGAGCAGTACTTC.